The source of this T cell receptor beta chain is a study of ipilimumab plus nivolumab after autologous stem cell transplantation. Through week 26, nivolumab 3 mg/kg IV was given weeks 1, 4, 7, 10, then biweekly. Method: immunoSEQ multiplex PCR; TCRdb's copy keeps in-frame clones and lacks some. This table has roughly 43,000 clones, over 75% appearing once. The source was PBMCs, collected in a trial of ipilimumab plus nivolumab as post-transplant consolidation. The source of this sequence is a male donor with multiple myeloma.

The CDR3 here is CASSLGYTGGPLNEQFF. The CDR3 bases are TGTGCCAGCAGCTTAGGGTATACGGGAGGTCCTTTGAATGAGCAGTTCTTC. The J gene is TRBJ2-1, the V gene TRBV11-1, with 7 bases matching TRBD2. The CDR3 is 17 residues long. Germline trimming cut 1 base from V and 7 bases from J; bases unmatched to any gene: 13. Germline V lookup: CDR1 SGHAT, CDR2 FQDESV (reference sequence).